This T cell receptor beta chain comes out of a study of T-cell memory formation after mild COVID-19. Study in general: Each donor largely had its own TCR clusters.

TCRdb redid the calling of the 5' RACE reads with MiXCR, one entry per CDR3 protein. Among roughly 450,000 distinct CDR3 sequences listed, roughly 18% were seen once. The table lists this clonotype with many counts. This CDR3 region has 14 residues. Unmatched junction bases numbered 4, after V lost 5 bases and J lost 0 bases. CDR1 is MNHEY, CDR2 SVGAGI, per germline. Sequencing was performed on PBMCs or a T cell subset sorted from them (not recorded which). V usage is TRBV6-5 and J usage is TRBJ2-7, with 7 bases identical to TRBD1. This clonotype originated in an adult woman who had mild COVID-19 (a few samples of this study predate the infection). Cell type and time point are not known. The CDR3 reads CASSRTGYSYEQYF. The CDR3, as DNA: TGTGCCAGCAGTCGGACAGGCTACTCCTACGAGCAGTACTTC.